Listed below are T cell receptor beta chains from one sample, sequenced in a study of blood T cell repertoires in COVID-19. The protocol was immunoSEQ multiplex PCR, while the TCRdb copy is restricted to in-frame clones and leaves out a portion. The sample has about 140,000 clones, roughly 90% seen once. Sequencing input: peripheral blood. The receptors stem from a man aged 50-59 years with active or convalescent COVID-19. CDR3s include the opening cysteine and the closing phenylalanine or tryptophan.

v_call: TRBV7-9; j_call: TRBJ1-4; cdr3_aa: CASTIGGNEKLFF
v_call: TRBV4-3; j_call: TRBJ2-7; cdr3_aa: CASSQDRTGVYEQYF
v_call: TRBV9; j_call: TRBJ1-3; cdr3_aa: CASSGSGAGNTIYF
v_call: TRBV7-9; j_call: TRBJ2-3; cdr3_aa: CASSSPGTSGASTDTQYF
v_call: TRBV3-1/TRBV3-2; j_call: TRBJ2-7; cdr3_aa: CASSGTSLEQYF
v_call: TRBV4-3; j_call: TRBJ1-1; cdr3_aa: CASSQAGGASWMNTEAFF
v_call: TRBV5-1; j_call: TRBJ2-2; cdr3_aa: CASSPRTGEGGELFF
v_call: TRBV28; j_call: TRBJ2-7; cdr3_aa: CASSLQGLSYEQYF
v_call: TRBV19; j_call: TRBJ1-3; cdr3_aa: CASSGTSTVSGNTIYF
v_call: TRBV7-2; j_call: TRBJ2-5; cdr3_aa: CASSLTSGRGETQYF